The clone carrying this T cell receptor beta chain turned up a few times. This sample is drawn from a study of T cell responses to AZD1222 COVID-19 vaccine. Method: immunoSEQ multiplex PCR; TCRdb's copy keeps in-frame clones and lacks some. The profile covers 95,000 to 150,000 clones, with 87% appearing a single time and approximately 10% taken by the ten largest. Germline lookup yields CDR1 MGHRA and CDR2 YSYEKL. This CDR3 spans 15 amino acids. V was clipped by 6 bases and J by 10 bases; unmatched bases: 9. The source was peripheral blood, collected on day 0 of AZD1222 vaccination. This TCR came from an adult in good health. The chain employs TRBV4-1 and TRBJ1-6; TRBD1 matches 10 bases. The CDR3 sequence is CASSQGQGSLSPLHF. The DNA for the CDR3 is TGCGCCAGCAGTCAGGGACAGGGGAGTTTGTCACCCCTCCACTTT.